The 32 T cell receptor beta chains below come from one sample, sequenced in a study of OX40 agonist ivuxolimab in advanced cancers. The data were produced by immunoSEQ multiplex PCR, yet TCRdb's version contains in-frame clones alone and is incomplete. The sample comprises about 96,000 clones, about 92% of which are singletons, and 1.5% to 2% rests with the top ten. The sequencing used CD4+ or CD8+ T cells sorted from blood, collected in a trial of the OX40 agonist ivuxolimab. These receptors originate from an adult with an advanced solid tumor such as melanoma, head and neck, liver or kidney cancer.

This chain links TRBV29-1 with TRBJ2-1, with D hard to call. Germline lookup yields CDR1 SQVTM and CDR2 ANQGSEA. The CDR3 extends over 11 amino acids. V lost 4 bases and J lost 8, with 9 bases in between. CDR3 protein: CSVGLGDEQFF. As DNA, the CDR3 is TGCAGCGTTGGACTTGGTGATGAGCAGTTCTTC.

This clone was recorded only once. The chain joins TRBV7-8 to TRBJ2-7; D unresolved. V gave up 7 bases and J gave up 11 bases, with 21 bases separating them. The CDR3 length is 13 residues. The germline gives CDR1 SGHVS, CDR2 FQNEAQ. The CDR3 DNA is TGTGCCAGCACCCACCCCCCTGCTTCCGACGAGTACTTC. Protein product: CASTHPPASDEYF.

The J gene is TRBJ2-7, the V gene TRBV28; D unclear. The germline CDR1 and CDR2 sequences are MDHEN and SYDVKM. This CDR3 is built from 15 residues. V was clipped by 5 bases and J by 2 bases, with 16 bases between them. CDR3 sequence (DNA): TGTGCCAGCAGTCCCCCAGGAGCGTACGCCTACGAGCAGTACTTC. As protein: CASSPPGAYAYEQYF.

The chain carries TRBV4-2 and TRBJ2-1; unclear D gene. V lost 7 bases, J lost 0 bases, and 19 bases lay in between. This CDR3 has 17 amino acids. The germline V gene encodes CDR1 LGHNA and CDR2 YNFKEQ. CDR3 sequence (DNA): TGTGCCAGCACCCCCTCCTACTCCCTTAGCTCCTACAATGAGCAGTTCTTC. This codes for CASTPSYSLSSYNEQFF.

The V call is TRBV7-2, the J call TRBJ1-2, with D possibly TRBD1 on 5 matching bases. The V and J ends lost 1 base and 4 bases respectively, with 16 bases between them. From germline, CDR1 is SGHTA and CDR2 FQGNSA. There are 16 residues in the CDR3. The chain's CDR3 is CASSLGGSTQRYGYTF. In DNA form, the CDR3 reads TGTGCCAGCAGCTTAGGGGGGAGCACGCAACGCTATGGCTACACCTTC.

This chain connects TRBV7-3 to TRBJ2-1, with D hard to call. Trimming removed 5 bases at V and 8 bases at J, with 19 bases between. The V gene's germline CDR1 is SGHTA and CDR2 FQGTGA. The CDR3 covers 15 residues. The CDR3 sequence is CASSKSPGPAHEQFF. The CDR3, as DNA: TGTGCCAGCAGCAAAAGTCCCGGCCCAGCACATGAGCAGTTCTTC.

This chain links TRBV7-9 with TRBJ1-3; D may be TRBD1 (5 bases). With 3 bases removed from V and 4 bases from J, the gap between germline ends came to 10 bases. The germline gives CDR1 SEHNR, CDR2 FQNEAQ (reference sequence). This CDR3 has 14 amino acids. The CDR3 coding sequence is TGTGCCAGCAGCTTCGGGGGTCCGGGAAACACCATATATTTT. It encodes CASSFGGPGNTIYF.

This chain connects TRBV19 to TRBJ2-5; TRBD1 matches at 7 bases. Trimming cost V 6 bases and J 4 bases; bases outside gene matches: 5. CDR3 length equals 13 residues. CDR1 LNHDA and CDR2 SQIVND come from the germline V gene (reference sequence). The DNA of the CDR3 is TGTGCCAGTAGCAAGGGGGCTGCAGAGACCCAGTACTTC. Translated: CASSKGAAETQYF.

V usage is TRBV11-2 and J usage is TRBJ1-4; the D gene is possibly TRBD1 (5 bases). Trimming left V 8 bases short and J 4 bases short, with 23 bases between. There are 17 residues in the CDR3. Germline V gene data show CDR1 as SGHAT and CDR2 as FQNNGV. For the CDR3, the DNA is TGTGCCAGCTCAAAAAGGGGCAGCGCATCGGGTAATGAAAAACTGTTTTTT. As protein: CASSKRGSASGNEKLFF.

V and J are TRBV11-2 and TRBJ2-1; 8 nucleotides agree with TRBD1. The V gene's germline CDR1 is SGHAT and CDR2 FQNNGV. Trimming took 0 bases from V and 8 from J; bases not matched to a gene: 6. The CDR3 covers 15 residues. In nucleotides, the CDR3 is TGTGCCAGCAGCTTAGACGCAGGGGGCTTCGATGAGCAGTTCTTC. Protein: CASSLDAGGFDEQFF.

The J gene is TRBJ2-2, the V gene TRBV6-5; D not certain. This CDR3 spans 14 amino acids. With 7 bases removed from V and 0 bases from J, the gap between germline ends came to 9 bases. Looked up from germline, CDR1 is MNHEY and CDR2 is SVGAGI. The CDR3 protein is CASTRGANTGELFF. The DNA for the CDR3 is TGTGCCAGCACCCGAGGCGCGAACACCGGGGAGCTGTTTTTT.

In its sample, this clone was seen once. The chain has TRBV10-2 and TRBJ2-2, with D hard to call. The CDR3 loop spans 14 amino acids. V lost 0 bases, J lost 7 bases, and 9 bases lay in between. Germline lookup yields CDR1 WSHSY and CDR2 SAAADI. CDR3 sequence: CASSESGTGGELFF. The CDR3 coding sequence is TGCGCCAGCAGTGAGTCCGGAACGGGCGGGGAGCTGTTTTTT.

The rearrangement links TRBV6-5 to TRBJ1-5; D gene unclear. The CDR3 contains 12 residues. V shed 4 bases and J shed 3 bases, with 4 bases lying between them. Per germline, CDR1 MNHEY and CDR2 SVGAGI. CDR3 sequence reads: CASSSFNQPQHF. Here the CDR3 DNA reads TGTGCCAGCAGTTCATTCAATCAGCCCCAGCATTTT.

The V and J genes are TRBV28 and TRBJ2-1, with 7 bases lining up with TRBD1. The CDR3 has 16 residues. From germline, CDR1 is MDHEN and CDR2 SYDVKM. Germline trimming cut 10 bases from V and 0 bases from J; bases unmatched to any gene: 12. The CDR3 is CAIKGQGVGSYNEQFF. The CDR3 region has the DNA TGTGCCATCAAGGGGCAGGGGGTGGGCTCCTACAATGAGCAGTTCTTC.

The chain joins TRBV28 to TRBJ2-3; TRBD2 matches at 9 bases. The V gene's germline CDR1 is MDHEN and CDR2 SYDVKM. This CDR3 contains 16 residues. After removal of 5 bases from V and 1 base from J, the junction contained 7 bases not matched to a gene. As DNA, the CDR3 is TGTGCCAGCAGTCCGGAGCGGACTAGCGGCACAGATACGCAGTATTTT. Residues: CASSPERTSGTDTQYF.

The chain links TRBV5-1 to TRBJ1-2; 10 bases map to TRBD1. The CDR3 sequence is 16 residues long. The J segment lost 3 bases and the V segment lost 5 bases, leaving 10 bases of the junction unmatched. Germline V CDR1 and CDR2: SGHRS, YFSETQ. For the CDR3, the DNA is TGCGCCAGCAGACCGCCCGGACAGGGGGGCCACTATGGCTACACCTTC. This codes for CASRPPGQGGHYGYTF.

The genes are TRBV6-1 and TRBJ2-5, with a tentative D call TRBD1 (6 bases). The V end was cut by 7 bases, the J end by 5 bases, with 14 bases between. CDR1 MNHNS and CDR2 SASEGT come from the germline V gene. The CDR3 contains 13 residues. The CDR3 loop is CASIADSRETQYF. In DNA, the CDR3 is TGTGCCAGCATTGCGGACAGTAGGGAGACCCAGTACTTC.

The chain joins TRBV27 to TRBJ2-7; a weak D match, TRBD2 (6 bases). Trimming removed 5 bases from V and 0 bases from J, with 11 bases in between. The CDR3 contains 14 residues. Germline V CDR1 and CDR2: MNHEY, SMNVEV (reference sequence). CDR3 DNA: TGTGCCAGCAGTAACTGGGAGGACTCCTACGAGCAGTACTTC. Residues: CASSNWEDSYEQYF.

The rearrangement links TRBV30 to TRBJ2-1, with D perhaps given as TRBD1 or TRBD2 (6 bases each). CDR1 and CDR2 (germline): GTSNPN, SVGIG (reference sequence). V lost 0 bases, J lost 2 bases, and 11 bases lay in between. The CDR3 covers 15 residues. The CDR3 protein is CAWSVLEGAYNEQFF. The CDR3 bases are TGTGCCTGGAGTGTACTGGAGGGGGCCTACAATGAGCAGTTCTTC.

The chain recombines TRBV27 with TRBJ2-6; no firm D call. CDR3 length: 16 residues. Per germline, CDR1 MNHEY and CDR2 SMNVEV (reference sequence). V was shortened by 4 bases and J by 2 bases, with 12 bases between the two germline ends. This CDR3 is CASSSALYAGANVLTF. Written as DNA, the CDR3 is TGTGCCAGCAGTTCAGCTCTATACGCTGGGGCCAACGTCCTGACTTTC.

The genes are TRBV18 and TRBJ2-7; 10 bases match TRBD2. The CDR3 sequence is 16 residues long. CDR1 and CDR2 from the germline V gene are KGHSH and LQKENI. Trimming removed 5 bases from V and 3 bases from J; junction bases left unmatched: 10. As DNA, the CDR3 is TGTGCCAGCTCAAGGAGCGGGAGGGCCCAGGACTACGAGCAGTACTTC. Translated, it gives CASSRSGRAQDYEQYF. Based on the CDR3 plus reference TRBV18 and TRBJ2-7, the full variable domain is NAGVMQNPRHLVRRRGQEARLRCSPMKGHSHVYWYRQLPEEGLKFMVYLQKENIIDESGMPKERFSAEFPKEGPSILRIQQVVRGDSAAYFCASSRSGRAQDYEQYFGPGTRLTVT.

The chain links TRBV10-2 to TRBJ2-1, with D maybe TRBD2 (5 bases). The V and J ends lost 5 bases and 4 bases respectively, with 12 bases between them. The germline CDR1 and CDR2 sequences are WSHSY and SAAADI. This CDR3 is 14 amino acids long. The CDR3 region is CASSWSGVYNEQFF. The CDR3 DNA reads TGCGCCAGCAGTTGGTCCGGGGTTTACAATGAGCAGTTCTTC.

This chain connects TRBV30 to TRBJ1-5; D is possibly TRBD1 (6 bases). Trimming cost V 4 bases and J 0 bases, with 13 bases left between them. The CDR3 totals 15 residues. CDR1 is GTSNPN, CDR2 SVGIG, per germline (reference sequence). The CDR3 reads CAWNQGMGSNQPQHF. Written as DNA, the CDR3 is TGTGCCTGGAACCAGGGGATGGGTAGCAATCAGCCCCAGCATTTT.

Worth noting for this clone: A clone one base away is much larger, so this may be a read error. The V gene is TRBV14, the J gene TRBJ1-2, with D uncertain. Germline V CDR1 and CDR2: SGHDN, FVKESK. The V and J ends lost 0 bases and 4 bases respectively, with 3 bases between them. CDR3 length equals 12 residues. Written as DNA, the CDR3 is TGTGCCAGCAGCCAAGACCCCTATGGCTACACCTTC. Translation: CASSQDPYGYTF.

This chain links TRBV5-1 with TRBJ2-2; no reliable D call. The CDR3 has 14 amino acids. Germline CDR1 SGHRS, CDR2 YFSETQ. Trimming removed 0 bases from V and 6 bases from J, with 9 bases in between. The DNA of the CDR3 is TGCGCCAGCAGCTTGGACAGTGGGCCCGGGGAGCTGTTTTTT. Its protein product is CASSLDSGPGELFF.

The rearrangement links TRBV11-3 to TRBJ2-3; D unresolved. The V and J ends lost 2 bases and 2 bases respectively, with 8 bases between them. The germline V gene encodes CDR1 SGHNT and CDR2 YENEEA. This CDR3 comprises 14 residues. CDR3 DNA sequence: TGTGCCAGCAGCTTAAGACTTTCCACAGATACGCAGTATTTT. Translation: CASSLRLSTDTQYF.

Notes on this clone: Other DNA sequences of this sample code for an identical CDR3. V usage is TRBV5-1 and J usage is TRBJ1-1; D is unresolved. Germline values: CDR1 SGHRS, CDR2 YFSETQ. The CDR3 has 14 amino acids. The V end lost 0 bases, the J end lost 1 base, and 7 bases lay between the germline ends. The CDR3 reads CASSLVAGNTEAFF. DNA of the CDR3: TGCGCCAGCAGCTTGGTAGCAGGGAACACTGAAGCTTTCTTT. Using reference TRBV5-1 and TRBJ1-1 for the parts outside the CDR3, the full variable domain is KAGVTQTPRYLIKTRGQQVTLSCSPISGHRSVSWYQQTPGQGLQFLFEYFSETQRNKGNFPGRFSGRQFSNSRSEMNVSTLELGDSALYLCASSLVAGNTEAFFGQGTRLTVV.

The genes are TRBV6-1 and TRBJ2-7; 9 bases match TRBD1. CDR1 is MNHNS, CDR2 SASEGT, per germline. The CDR3 consists of 17 residues. Trimming removed 2 bases from V and 2 bases from J; junction bases left unmatched: 10. The CDR3 DNA is TGTGCCAGCAGTGAACTATACTCCGGGACAGGGCCCTACGAGCAGTACTTC. Translating it yields CASSELYSGTGPYEQYF.

The genes are TRBV19 and TRBJ1-5; D gene ambiguous. Trimming shortened V by 7 bases and J by 0 bases, and 10 bases separated the two germline ends. Per germline, CDR1 LNHDA and CDR2 SQIVND (reference sequence). This CDR3 region has 14 residues. This chain's CDR3 is CASNQDYSNQPQHF. CDR3 sequence (DNA): TGTGCCAGTAACCAGGATTATAGCAATCAGCCCCAGCATTTT.

This sequence joins TRBV5-5 and TRBJ1-5, with D possibly matching TRBD1 (6 bases). The CDR3 contains 15 residues. Trimming took off 0 bases at V and 3 bases at J, with 10 bases between the two ends. CDR1 SGHKS and CDR2 YYEKEE come from the germline V gene (reference sequence). For the CDR3, the DNA is TGTGCCAGCAGCTTGGCGACAGGCTTCAATCAGCCCCAGCATTTT. It is translated as CASSLATGFNQPQHF.

The rearrangement joins TRBV11-2 to TRBJ1-1, with D hard to call. The CDR3 extends over 15 amino acids. Germline V gives CDR1 SGHAT, CDR2 FQNNGV. Trimming shortened V by 0 bases and J by 0 bases, and 8 bases separated the two germline ends. CDR3 DNA sequence: TGTGCCAGCAGCTTAGATGGGCAGGTGAACACTGAAGCTTTCTTT. Its protein product is CASSLDGQVNTEAFF.

The rearrangement uses TRBV5-6 and TRBJ2-5; D might be TRBD2 (6 bases). This CDR3 spans 14 amino acids. Trimming took 0 bases from V and 7 from J, leaving 13 bases between them. CDR1 and CDR2 (germline): SGHDT, YYEEEE. The CDR3 loop reads CASSLGRGSGTQYF. DNA of the CDR3: TGTGCCAGCAGCTTGGGGCGGGGCTCGGGGACCCAGTACTTC.